This TCR beta chain originates from a study of blood T cell repertoires in COVID-19. The overall study: COVID-19 samples collected from the United States, Italy and Spain covered acute and convalescent phases. Sources were T cells, B-cell-depleted T cells, or PBMCs; the material itself was cDNA or gDNA.

CDR1 and CDR2 (germline): SGDLS, YYNGEE. The CDR3 contains 15 residues. The V segment lost 0 bases and the J segment 4 bases; nucleotides outside the gene matches: 5. Under the authors' procedure: Estimation of nucleated cell counts was performed using reference gene primer amplification. The data were produced by immunoSEQ multiplex PCR, yet TCRdb's version contains in-frame clones alone and is incomplete. That table is the source of V, J and clone size, and D and trimming were worked out from the DNA. In the table there are about 130,000 clones, roughly four fifths of which are singletons. Sequencing used peripheral blood. V is TRBV9 and J is TRBJ1-2; 8 bases match TRBD1. This clonotype was obtained from a human donor in a cohort sampled during active COVID-19. The chain's CDR3 is CASSVARTGIYGYTF. The CDR3 DNA follows: TGTGCCAGCAGCGTAGCTAGGACAGGGATCTATGGCTACACCTTC.